This T cell receptor beta chain was observed in a study of CD8 T cells in ankylosing spondylitis. The CDR3 length is 14 residues. V gave up 6 bases and J gave up 2 bases, with 14 bases separating them. Study observations and caveats: Reportedly, significant enrichment of disease-linked clones occurred in matched ankylosing spondylitis synovial fluid. It appeared that ankylosing spondylitis blood was characterized by a TCR beta motif of several highly homologous variants.

Generation of TCR beta libraries employed quantitative 5'-RACE incorporating molecular barcodes. TCRdb re-called the 5' RACE reads through MiXCR, storing one row per CDR3 protein. Of 300,000 to 350,000 distinct CDR3 sequences in the sample, 20% were seen once. This clonotype showed up many times. Its antigen is currently unknown. V usage is TRBV12-3 or TRBV12-4 and J usage is TRBJ2-7; D possibly matches TRBD1 or TRBD2 (5 bases each). This sequence was found in a female donor with ankylosing spondylitis or in good health (not recorded which). Sequenced material: blood, either unsorted or a sorted T cell fraction (not recorded which). The CDR3, as DNA: TGTGCCAGCAGGGGACCCCCAAGCCCCTACGAGCAGTACTTC. Translating it yields CASRGPPSPYEQYF.